The 18 T cell receptor beta chains given below trace back to one sample, sequenced in a study of blood T cell repertoires in COVID-19 (dated by TCRdb to between 2020 and 2021). The library relied on the immunoSEQ multiplex PCR assay. The clones in this table, taken by TCRdb from immuneACCESS, are in-frame only. Not every clone is retained; where verified, under half of the shortfall comes from an unresolved V gene, and the cause of the rest is unknown. The sample table records 300,000 to 450,000 clones; 80% to 90% of these occur just once. The top ten clonotypes cover under 4% of the sample. The source material was peripheral blood. The origin of the receptors is a woman younger than 45 with COVID-19, enrolled during active disease.

The rearrangement links TRBV4-3 to TRBJ2-3; D unresolved. Germline V gene sequence: CDR1 LGHNA, CDR2 YSLEER. V lost 8 bases and J 6 bases, leaving 21 bases between the germline ends. This CDR3 region has 15 residues. The DNA of the CDR3 is TGCGCCAGCGGAGAGACCCGCCTGGTGAGGGATACGCAGTATTTT. It yields the protein CASGETRLVRDTQYF.

The table lists this clone with a count of one. This chain connects TRBV28 to TRBJ2-5; no reliable D call. Germline values: CDR1 MDHEN, CDR2 SYDVKM. The length of the CDR3 is 16 residues. The V gene lost 6 bases and the J gene lost 5 bases, with 22 bases spanning the gap. The CDR3, as DNA: TGTGCCAGCAGACAATTGACACCTAACCAATGGGAGACCCAGTACTTC. It yields the protein CASRQLTPNQWETQYF. The complete variable domain, with remaining parts taken from reference TRBV28 and TRBJ2-5, reads DVKVTQSSRYLVKRTGEKVFLECVQDMDHENMFWYRQDPGLGLRLIYFSYDVKMKEKGDIPEGYSVSREKKERFSLILESASTNQTSMYLCASRQLTPNQWETQYFGPGTRLLVL.

The rearrangement joins TRBV7-6 to TRBJ1-3; no clear D gene. Deletions cut 0 bases from V and 0 bases from J, with 6 bases between. CDR1 SGHVS and CDR2 FNYEAQ come from the germline V gene. This CDR3 is 15 amino acids long. The CDR3 DNA reads TGTGCCAGCAGCTTAGCCCGGAGCTCTGGAAACACCATATATTTT. This encodes CASSLARSSGNTIYF.

This chain connects TRBV19 to TRBJ1-5; D gene ambiguous. Deletions cut 3 bases from V and 6 bases from J, with 15 bases between. Germline V gene data show CDR1 as LNHDA and CDR2 as SQIVND (reference sequence). CDR3 length: 15 residues. This CDR3 reads CASSIIGPGSQPQHF. CDR3 in DNA: TGTGCCAGTAGTATTATAGGGCCGGGGTCTCAGCCCCAGCATTTT.

CDR3 sequence: CASSYTGSTYEQYV. In DNA, the CDR3 is TGTGCCAGCAGTTATACAGGTTCAACCTACGAGCAGTACGTC. The V and J genes are TRBV6-2 or TRBV6-3 and TRBJ2-7, with D tentatively TRBD1 (5 bases). CDR3 size: 14 residues. In germline, CDR1 is MNHEY, CDR2 SVGEGT. The V and J ends lost 3 bases and 2 bases respectively, with 11 bases between them.

The gene calls are TRBV4-1 and TRBJ2-4; 7 bases map to TRBD2. The CDR3 contains 18 residues. Germline CDR1 MGHRA, CDR2 YSYEKL. Trimming at V came to 1 base and at J to 1 base, leaving 10 bases not matched to a gene. The CDR3 here is CASSQVGVRGVAKNIQYF. The CDR3 DNA is TGCGCCAGCAGCCAAGTGGGGGTACGGGGGGTTGCCAAAAACATTCAGTACTTC.

The V call is TRBV10-3, the J call TRBJ2-7; D is possibly TRBD2 (6 bases). The CDR3 has 15 amino acids. Germline CDR1 ENHRY, CDR2 SYGVKD. V was pared by 5 bases and J by 6 bases, with 20 bases between. The CDR3 region is CAISQRRGSDGEQYF. The CDR3 DNA reads TGTGCCATCAGTCAGCGGAGGGGCTCAGACGGCGAGCAGTACTTC.

This clone appeared a few times. This chain links TRBV5-1 with TRBJ1-1; no clear D. Trimming pared 4 bases from V and 3 bases from J, leaving 13 bases between. CDR3 size: 14 residues. Germline CDR1 reads SGHRS; CDR2 reads YFSETQ. CDR3 in amino acids: CASSPFVGDTEAFF. DNA for the CDR3: TGCGCCAGCAGCCCGTTCGTCGGGGACACTGAAGCTTTCTTT.

This sequence joins TRBV19 and TRBJ2-1, with D perhaps matching TRBD2 (6 bases). The CDR3 loop spans 16 amino acids. Trimming left V 8 bases short and J 6 bases short, with 23 bases between. Per the germline V gene, CDR1 is LNHDA and CDR2 is SQIVND (reference sequence). CDR3 residues: CASGSSGPLVRNEQFF. CDR3 DNA sequence: TGTGCCAGTGGTTCCAGCGGGCCACTTGTCCGCAATGAGCAGTTCTTC.

This clone has only a few counts. V and J are TRBV7-9 and TRBJ2-7, with D possibly being TRBD1 (5 bases). The CDR3 sequence is 13 residues long. V lost 5 bases to trimming and J lost 6 bases, with 14 bases between them. The germline gives CDR1 SEHNR, CDR2 FQNEAQ (reference sequence). This chain's CDR3 is CASSQGIPPEQYF. The CDR3 DNA is TGTGCCAGCAGCCAGGGTATTCCCCCCGAGCAGTACTTC.

The chain is built from TRBV5-1 and TRBJ2-3; D is perhaps TRBD1 (5 bases). Germline values: CDR1 SGHRS, CDR2 YFSETQ. V dropped 0 bases and J dropped 1 base, with 9 bases sitting between them. The CDR3 runs 15 residues. The CDR3 DNA follows: TGCGCCAGCAGCTTGGCGGACACGCGCACAGATACGCAGTATTTT. Its protein is CASSLADTRTDTQYF.

V is TRBV28 and J is TRBJ1-2; D perhaps matches TRBD1 (6 bases). Per the germline V gene, CDR1 is MDHEN and CDR2 is SYDVKM. The CDR3 has 13 residues. Trimming stripped 5 bases from V and 4 bases from J, with 11 bases between. CDR3 sequence: CASSVDSFYGYTF. In DNA form, the CDR3 reads TGTGCCAGCAGTGTGGACAGTTTCTATGGCTACACCTTC.

J is TRBJ2-7 and V is TRBV7-9; TRBD2 aligns across 8 bases. Per germline, CDR1 SEHNR and CDR2 FQNEAQ (reference sequence). This CDR3 contains 12 residues. J lost 12 bases, V lost 5 bases, and 9 bases had no gene match. CDR3 residues: CASSPKREKWYF. The CDR3 DNA sequence: TGTGCCAGCAGCCCAAAGCGGGAGAAGTGGTACTTC.

In its sample, this clone was seen once. The chain joins TRBV5-1 to TRBJ2-2; D is unclear. The CDR3 spans 16 residues. Germline CDR1 and CDR2: SGHRS and YFSETQ. V gave up 0 bases and J gave up 0 bases, with 9 bases separating them. Here the CDR3 reads CASSLVSGSNTGELFF. For the CDR3, the DNA is TGCGCCAGCAGCTTGGTATCCGGGTCGAACACCGGGGAGCTGTTTTTT.

The chain couples TRBV2 to TRBJ1-4; D remains ambiguous. The germline gives CDR1 SNHLY, CDR2 FYNNEI. Trimming pared 7 bases from V and 8 bases from J, leaving 14 bases between. This CDR3 spans 13 amino acids. The CDR3 here is CASTVAPGEKLFF. The CDR3 DNA reads TGTGCCAGCACAGTAGCCCCGGGAGAAAAACTGTTTTTT.

The chain combines TRBV7-9 with TRBJ2-1; 8 bases match TRBD2. The germline gives CDR1 SEHNR, CDR2 FQNEAQ (reference sequence). The CDR3 contains 15 residues. Unmatched junction bases numbered 5, after V lost 3 bases and J lost 4 bases. The CDR3 is CASSFPGGPYNEQFF. The DNA for the CDR3 is TGTGCCAGCAGCTTCCCGGGAGGGCCATACAATGAGCAGTTCTTC. Full variable domain (rest looked up from reference TRBV7-9 and TRBJ2-1): DTGVSQNPRHKITKRGQNVTFRCDPISEHNRLYWYRQTLGQGPEFLTYFQNEAQLEKSRLLSDRFSAERPKGSFSTLEIQRTEQGDSAMYLCASSFPGGPYNEQFFGPGTRLTVL.

The chain has TRBV27 and TRBJ2-6, with no clear D. The germline gives CDR1 MNHEY, CDR2 SMNVEV (reference sequence). This CDR3 is built from 13 residues. V was pared by 3 bases and J by 11 bases, with 11 bases between. The CDR3, as DNA: TGTGCCAGCAGTTTCGCCGTGGGCTACGTCCTGACTTTC. It yields the protein CASSFAVGYVLTF.

The chain uses TRBV14 and TRBJ1-1; no definite D call. Germline lookup yields CDR1 SGHDN and CDR2 FVKESK. There are 13 residues in the CDR3. Trimming removed 5 bases at V and 4 bases at J, with 11 bases between. For the CDR3, the DNA is TGTGCCAGCAGCAAGGTTGAGGTCACTGAAGCTTTCTTT. It is translated as CASSKVEVTEAFF.